This T cell receptor beta chain was captured in a study of T cell repertoires in cytomegalovirus infection (dated 2019 in TCRdb). Context from the whole study: Recently identified HLA-C-restricted CMV epitopes, whose presentation resists viral immunomodulation, were targeted by peptide stimulations together with well-studied HLA-B-restricted epitopes. Donor HLA type was relevant to the analysis, as public TCR beta signatures indicated carriage of CMV infection together with the matching HLA type. Results and caveats for the whole study, not just this receptor: The ex vivo response was dominated by HLA-C-restricted CMV-specific TCR beta clonotypes, which also provided the single most frequent clonotype in two of eight donors. Carriers of CMV infection plus the relevant HLA type were discriminated by the cumulative frequency of public TCR beta family members in the study cohort and in an independent approximately 340-donor cohort.

The instrument given in TCRdb is Illumina HiSeq 1500. TCRdb reanalyzed the raw reads on its own, using fastp at Q25 for trimming and MiXCR for clone calling, and kept in-frame beta chains. Rows with a matching CDR3 protein are joined into one entry that keeps the most common DNA and genes. Counted in this sample were some 350,000 distinct CDR3 sequences; under 35% of them appeared once. The ten biggest clones cover around 18% of the sample. In the paper's terms, the treatment or condition label means: in vitro stimulation with specific CMV peptide epitopes to enrich CMV-specific T cells. This clonotype was observed a handful of times. Its specific antigen is unknown. One base away there is no much larger clone; base qualities are not given. Counted from cysteine to phenylalanine, this CDR3 has 16 amino acids. The kept DNA is CDR3 alone, 48 bases in frame from the first base. Trimming leaves V shorter by 3 bases and J shorter by 5 bases, with the junction holding 8 bases beyond the gene matches. CDR1 and CDR2 (SGHVS, FNYEAQ) derive from the germline V gene.

The input for sequencing was cultured PBMCs, taken from culture after CMV antigen stimulation. The sequence links TRBV7-6 to TRBJ2-2; TRBD2 matches 8 bases in the middle. This TCR was recovered from a human donor in good health (CMV status not recorded). Some clones in this sample may be carry-over from other donors' samples. In nucleotide form, the sequence is TGTGCCAGCAGCTTTAGTCGACTAGCGAGGACCGGGGAGCTGTTTTTT. Its amino acids are CASSFSRLARTGELFF.